This T cell receptor beta chain was observed in a study of identical twins. Findings and limits, study-wide: Invariant T cells like MAIT and iNKT could partly confound the zero-insertion analyses.

TCRdb re-called the 5' RACE reads through MiXCR, storing one row per CDR3 protein. The sample consists of some 210,000 distinct CDR3 sequences, roughly 15% of them appearing once. This clonotype was counted a few times. Its specificity is unknown. Donors uniformly comprised healthy Caucasians. The length of the CDR3 is 15 residues. Germline V gene data show CDR1 as SGDLS and CDR2 as YYNGEE. The ends lost 4 bases at V and 1 base at J; junction bases unmatched: 5. The same sample was also studied in work on T cells expressing NK-cell markers. That work states: Seven of eight sequenced donors tested HCMV-seropositive; one tested seronegative. Six or seven donors showed dominant NKG2C+ clonotypes comprising about 1.0-8% of their CD8+ T cells.

The chain uses TRBV9 and TRBJ1-1; 9 bases are a match to TRBD1. This clonotype was sampled from a woman aged 18-29 years in good health. Sequencing used CD8+ T cells sorted from blood. Here the CDR3 reads CASSPWDRENTEAFF. The CDR3 DNA reads as TGTGCCAGCAGCCCATGGGACAGGGAGAACACTGAAGCTTTCTTT.